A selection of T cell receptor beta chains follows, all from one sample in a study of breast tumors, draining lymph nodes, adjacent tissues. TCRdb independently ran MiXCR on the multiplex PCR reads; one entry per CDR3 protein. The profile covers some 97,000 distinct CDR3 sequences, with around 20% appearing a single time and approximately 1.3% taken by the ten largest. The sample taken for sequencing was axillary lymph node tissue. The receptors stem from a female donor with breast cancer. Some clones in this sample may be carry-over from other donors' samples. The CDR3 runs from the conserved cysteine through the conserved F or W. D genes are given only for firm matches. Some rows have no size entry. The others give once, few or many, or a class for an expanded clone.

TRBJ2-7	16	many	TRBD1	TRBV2	TGTGCCAGCAGTGAAGCACTAGGGACAGGGGTCTACGAGCAGTACTTC	CASSEALGTGVYEQYF
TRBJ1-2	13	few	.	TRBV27	TGTGCCAGCAGTTTTTCCGGGGAACGTAGCTACACCTTC	CASSFSGERSYTF
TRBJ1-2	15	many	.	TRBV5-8	TGTGCCAGCAGCTTCGGCATCAGGGTTGAGTATGGCTACACCTTC	CASSFGIRVEYGYTF
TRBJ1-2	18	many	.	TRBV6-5	TGTGCCAGCAGTTACGCCATGATCGAGGGGGTGGATTACTATGGCTACACCTTC	CASSYAMIEGVDYYGYTF
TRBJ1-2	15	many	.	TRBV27	TGTGCCAGCAGTTCCCGTTCCCAGGGGAGCTATGGCTACACCTTC	CASSSRSQGSYGYTF
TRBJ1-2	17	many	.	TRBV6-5	TGTGCCAGCAGTAAGACAGTTTCCCACTACCTTAACTATGGCTACACCTTC	CASSKTVSHYLNYGYTF
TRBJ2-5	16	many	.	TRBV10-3	TGTGCCATCAGTGAAGCCGTTGGGGGGGCCCAAGAGACCCAGTACTTC	CAISEAVGGAQETQYF
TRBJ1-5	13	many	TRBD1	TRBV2	TGTGCCACCCAGGGGGTTAGCAATCAGCCCCAGCATTTT	CATQGVSNQPQHF
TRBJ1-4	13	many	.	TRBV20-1	TGCAGTGCTATCCGGGGGGCGGATGAAAAACTGTTTTTT	CSAIRGADEKLFF
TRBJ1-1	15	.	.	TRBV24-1	TGTGCCACCAGTGGCCACCCGGGGGAAGGAACTGAAGCTTTCTTT	CATSGHPGEGTEAFF
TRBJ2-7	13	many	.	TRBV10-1	TGCGCCAGCAGTGAGTCCAGCGTATACGAGCAGTACTTC	CASSESSVYEQYF
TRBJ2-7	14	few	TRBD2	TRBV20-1	TGCAGTGCTAGACGGCGGGGGGTCTCCTACGAGCAGTACTTC	CSARRRGVSYEQYF
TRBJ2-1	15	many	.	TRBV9	TGTGCCAGCAGCGTTAGGGACAAAACCTACAATGAGCAGTTCTTC	CASSVRDKTYNEQFF
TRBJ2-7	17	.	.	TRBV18	TGTGCCAGCTCACCTCCTTGGACAGACGACACATCCTACGAGCAGTACTTC	CASSPPWTDDTSYEQYF
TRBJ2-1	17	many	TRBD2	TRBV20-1	TGCAGTGCTAGGGGGACTAGCGGGAGGGTCCCCTACAATGAGCAGTTCTTC	CSARGTSGRVPYNEQFF
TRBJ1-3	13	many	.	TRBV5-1	TGCGCCAGCAGGGCAGACAGGGGAAACACCATATATTTT	CASRADRGNTIYF
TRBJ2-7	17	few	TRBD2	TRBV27	TGTGCCAGCAGTTTAATCCCCTCTAGCGGGAGGGTCTACGAGCAGTACTTC	CASSLIPSSGRVYEQYF
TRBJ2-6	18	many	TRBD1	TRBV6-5	TGTGCCAGCAAAGAAACCGGGACAGGGCAAACTAGAGCCAACGTCCTGACTTTC	CASKETGTGQTRANVLTF
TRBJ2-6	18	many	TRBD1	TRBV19	TGTGCCAGTAGCGAACCGGGACAGGGGATCTCTGGGGCCAACGTCCTGACTTTC	CASSEPGQGISGANVLTF
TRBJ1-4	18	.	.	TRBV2	TGTGCCAGCAGTGAGTTGGGGGTGAGCCTCGCAACTAATGAAAAACTGTTTTTT	CASSELGVSLATNEKLFF
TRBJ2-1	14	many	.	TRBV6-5	TGTGCCAGCCAAAACAGGGCCCCCTACAATGAGCAGTTCTTC	CASQNRAPYNEQFF
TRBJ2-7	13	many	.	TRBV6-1	TGTGCCAGCAGTGAGGACAGTTCCTACGAGCAGTACTTC	CASSEDSSYEQYF
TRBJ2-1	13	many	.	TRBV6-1	TGTGCCAGCAGTGTTTTCCCCTACAATGAGCAGTTCTTC	CASSVFPYNEQFF
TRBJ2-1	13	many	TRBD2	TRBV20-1	TGCAGTGCTGGGACTAGCTCCTACAATGAGCAGTTCTTC	CSAGTSSYNEQFF
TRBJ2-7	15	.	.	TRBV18	TGTGCCAGCTCACCACCGAGAGACGGGACCTACGAGCAGTACTTC	CASSPPRDGTYEQYF
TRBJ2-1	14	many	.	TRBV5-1	TGCGCCAGCAGCTTTCAGAGTACCTACAATGAGCAGTTCTTC	CASSFQSTYNEQFF
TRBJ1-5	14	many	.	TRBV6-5	TGTGCCAGCAGACCCCCGGGTTTTAATCAGCCCCAGCATTTT	CASRPPGFNQPQHF
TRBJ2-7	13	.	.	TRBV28	TGTGCCAGCACCCCTGGGTCTTTTTACGAGCAGTACTTC	CASTPGSFYEQYF
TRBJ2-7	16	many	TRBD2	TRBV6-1	TGTGCCAGCAGTGTGCTAGGGAGCGGGAGTTCCTACGAGCAGTACTTC	CASSVLGSGSSYEQYF
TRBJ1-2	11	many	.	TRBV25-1	TGTGCCAGCACCGGAAACTATGGCTACACCTTC	CASTGNYGYTF
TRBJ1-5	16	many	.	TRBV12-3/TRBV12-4	TGTGCCAGCAGTTTATTATCAAGAGGGTCAAACCAGCCCCAGCATTTT	CASSLLSRGSNQPQHF
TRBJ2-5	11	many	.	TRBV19	TGTGCCAGGGGCTACCAAGAGACCCAGTACTTC	CARGYQETQYF
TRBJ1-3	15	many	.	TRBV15	TGTGCCACCAGCAGAGACGCACACCCTCGAAACACCATATATTTT	CATSRDAHPRNTIYF
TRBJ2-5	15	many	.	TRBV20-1	TGCAGTGCTAGACCCCCGACAGACACTCAAGAGACCCAGTACTTC	CSARPPTDTQETQYF
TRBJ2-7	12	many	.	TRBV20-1	TGCAGTGCTAGAGATCTCAGCTACGAGCAGTACTTC	CSARDLSYEQYF
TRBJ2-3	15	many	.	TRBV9	TGTGCCAGCAGTCCCTGGGGGAGCAGCACAGATACGCAGTATTTT	CASSPWGSSTDTQYF
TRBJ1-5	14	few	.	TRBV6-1	TGTGCCAGCAGTGAAATATCAGCCGAAACGCCCCAGCATTTT	CASSEISAETPQHF
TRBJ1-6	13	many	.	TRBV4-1	TGCGCCAGCAGCCAACTACAGGTCTTACCCCTCCACTTT	CASSQLQVLPLHF
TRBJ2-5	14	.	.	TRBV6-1	TGTGCCAGCAAAAACAGGGAACTCCAAGAGACCCAGTACTTC	CASKNRELQETQYF
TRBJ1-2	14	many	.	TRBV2	TGTGCCAGCGGATGGGGTACTACAGGGCACGGCTACACCTTC	CASGWGTTGHGYTF
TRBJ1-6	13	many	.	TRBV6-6	TGTGCCATTCTCCAGGGCGGGAATTCACCCCTCCACTTT	CAILQGGNSPLHF
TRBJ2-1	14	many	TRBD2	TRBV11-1	TGTGCCAGCAGCCTGGGACTAGCCGATGATGAGCAGTTCTTC	CASSLGLADDEQFF
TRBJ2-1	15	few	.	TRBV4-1	TGCGCCAGCAGCCAAGCCCCCTTGGGCTACAATGAGCAGTTCTTC	CASSQAPLGYNEQFF
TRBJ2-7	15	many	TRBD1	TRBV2	TGTGCCAGCAGTGAAGGCGACAGGGGCTCCTACGAGCAGTACTTC	CASSEGDRGSYEQYF
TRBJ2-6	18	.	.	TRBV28	TGTGCCAGCAGTTTTCGGACAGGGAGGGCCTCTGGGGCCAACGTCCTGACTTTC	CASSFRTGRASGANVLTF
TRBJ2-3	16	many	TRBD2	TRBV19	TGTGCCAGTAGTAGCCCGGGGACTAGCGGGGGAGATACGCAGTATTTT	CASSSPGTSGGDTQYF
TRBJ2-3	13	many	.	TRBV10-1	TGCGCCAGCAGTGCGACTAGCACAGATACGCAGTATTTT	CASSATSTDTQYF
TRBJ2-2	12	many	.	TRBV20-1	TGCAGTCCGGACAGGAACACCGGGGAGCTGTTTTTT	CSPDRNTGELFF
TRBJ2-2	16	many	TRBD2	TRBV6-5	TGTGCCAGCAGGTTGGGGCTAGCGGGAGACTCCGGGGAGCTGTTTTTT	CASRLGLAGDSGELFF
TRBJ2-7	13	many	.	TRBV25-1	TGTGCCAGCAGTGATGGATTGGGCCACGAGCAGTACTTC	CASSDGLGHEQYF
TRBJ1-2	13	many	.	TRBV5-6	TGTGCCAGCAGCTTCGGCCAGGGCCGTGATTACACCTTC	CASSFGQGRDYTF
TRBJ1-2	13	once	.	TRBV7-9	TGTGCCAGCAATTTACAGGGTTTCTATGGCTACACCTTC	CASNLQGFYGYTF
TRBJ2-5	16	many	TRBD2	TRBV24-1	TGTGCCACCAGTGATACCCGGACTAGCGGGAGGGAGACCCAGTACTTC	CATSDTRTSGRETQYF
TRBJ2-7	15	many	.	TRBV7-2	TGTGCCAGCAGCTTAGCGCCTAGTGCCGCCTACGAGCAGTACTTC	CASSLAPSAAYEQYF